A single sample is the source of the 14 T cell receptor beta chains below, sequenced in a study of T-cell memory formation after mild COVID-19. Each CDR3 protein gets one entry after TCRdb re-called the 5' RACE reads with MiXCR. The table lists roughly 200,000 distinct CDR3 sequences, roughly a fifth of them singletons. Sequencing used PBMCs or a T cell subset sorted from them (not recorded which). The receptors derive from an adult woman who had mild COVID-19 (a few samples of this study predate the infection). Cell type and time point are not known.

This clonotype was found a few times. The rearrangement links TRBV9 to TRBJ2-3; D is unresolved. The V end lost 4 bases, the J end lost 0 bases, and 15 bases lay between the germline ends. Per the germline V gene, CDR1 is SGDLS and CDR2 is YYNGEE. This CDR3 is 16 amino acids long. In DNA, the CDR3 is TGTGCCAGCAGCACGAATCGGAATACTAGCACAGATACGCAGTATTTT. The encoded protein is CASSTNRNTSTDTQYF.

The CDR3 DNA is TGTGCCAGCAGCCCCGGGCGAGTAGGCTACACCTTC. It is translated as CASSPGRVGYTF. This chain links TRBV7-9 with TRBJ1-2; D call uncertain. The CDR3 spans 12 residues. Trimming removed 5 bases from V and 8 bases from J, with 12 bases in between. Looked up from germline, CDR1 is SEHNR and CDR2 is FQNEAQ (reference sequence).

This chain uses TRBV12-3 or TRBV12-4 with TRBJ1-1, with 7 bases that match TRBD1. The V segment lost 6 bases and the J segment 1 base; nucleotides outside the gene matches: 14. The CDR3 sequence is 17 residues long. The CDR3 here is CASRVLAQQGRNTEAFF. As DNA, the CDR3 is TGTGCCAGCAGGGTACTGGCCCAACAGGGGAGGAACACTGAAGCTTTCTTT.

The CDR3 is CASSHQMVGADRYTGELFF. The CDR3 nucleotides are TGCGCCAGCAGCCATCAAATGGTAGGGGCTGATAGGTACACCGGGGAGCTGTTTTTT. The chain is built from TRBV4-1 and TRBJ2-2, with a possible D match to TRBD1 (5 bases). Trimming removed 3 bases at V and 3 bases at J, with 23 bases between. CDR3 length equals 19 residues. Germline loops: CDR1 MGHRA, CDR2 YSYEKL.

This clonotype was observed a handful of times. The chain combines TRBV20-1 with TRBJ2-7, with TRBD2 matching over 10 bases. The V and J ends lost 3 bases and 5 bases, in that order; junction bases with no gene match: 7. This CDR3 has 14 amino acids. Looked up from germline, CDR1 is DFQATT and CDR2 is SNEGSKA (reference sequence). In nucleotides, the CDR3 is TGCAGTGCTAGTTCAGGGACTAGCGATCACGAGCAGTACTTC. The encoded protein is CSASSGTSDHEQYF.

The chain has TRBV12-3 or TRBV12-4 and TRBJ1-1; possible D gene TRBD1, 6 bases. Trimming pared 6 bases from V and 1 base from J, leaving 18 bases between. The CDR3 totals 16 residues. CDR3 residues: CASSHPRVGQNTEAFF. The CDR3 DNA reads as TGTGCCAGCAGCCATCCCCGGGTGGGACAGAACACTGAAGCTTTCTTT.

The genes are TRBV7-8 and TRBJ2-7; D perhaps matches TRBD2 (6 bases). The CDR3 is 15 amino acids. The V and J ends lost 3 bases and 0 bases respectively, with 12 bases between them. The V gene's germline CDR1 is SGHVS and CDR2 FQNEAQ. CDR3 DNA: TGTGCCAGCAGCTTCGCGGGGCGAAGCTCCTACGAGCAGTACTTC. Protein product: CASSFAGRSSYEQYF.

This rearrangement joins TRBV2 to TRBJ2-7; TRBD1 agrees at 7 bases. V shed 8 bases, J shed 4 bases, and the junction held 8 bases outside the gene matches. The CDR3 spans 13 residues. Germline V gene lookup returns CDR1 SNHLY and CDR2 FYNNEI. CDR3 amino acids: CASLRVQGYEQYF. The DNA of the CDR3 is TGTGCCAGCCTCCGCGTACAGGGGTACGAGCAGTACTTC.

This clonotype showed up just a few times. The chain couples TRBV20-1 to TRBJ2-1; 8 nucleotides agree with TRBD2. This CDR3 contains 16 residues. J lost 2 bases, V lost 3 bases, and 9 bases had no gene match. In germline, CDR1 is DFQATT, CDR2 SNEGSKA (reference sequence). The CDR3 region has the DNA TGCAGTGCTAGCGACCTACTAGCGGATACCTACAATGAGCAGTTCTTC. Amino acid sequence: CSASDLLADTYNEQFF.

This clonotype was observed a few times. The chain employs TRBV24-1 and TRBJ2-2, with D possibly matching TRBD2 (6 bases). Deletions cut 0 bases from V and 2 bases from J, with 9 bases between. CDR3 size: 16 residues. CDR1 and CDR2 from the germline V gene are KGHDR and SFDVKD. As DNA, the CDR3 is TGTGCCACCAGTGATTTGGCGGGACGTAACACCGGGGAGCTGTTTTTT. This translates into CATSDLAGRNTGELFF.

V gene TRBV7-9 combines with J gene TRBJ2-5; unclear D gene. V lost 1 base and J lost 3, with 6 bases in between. Germline values: CDR1 SEHNR, CDR2 FQNEAQ (reference sequence). This CDR3 spans 13 amino acids. CDR3 residues: CASSLVYEETQYF. In DNA, the CDR3 is TGTGCCAGCAGCTTAGTTTATGAAGAGACCCAGTACTTC.

This clonotype was seen more than once but under ten times. The chain links TRBV6-1 to TRBJ2-7; 10 bases fit TRBD2. The CDR3 has 16 amino acids. The V and J ends lost 0 bases and 0 bases, in that order; junction bases with no gene match: 2. The germline V gene has CDR1 MNHNS and CDR2 SASEGT. CDR3 residues: CASSEAPSGSSYEQYF. The DNA of the CDR3 is TGTGCCAGCAGTGAAGCGCCTAGCGGGAGCTCCTACGAGCAGTACTTC.

This clonotype was observed a few times. The gene calls are TRBV7-2 and TRBJ1-1; a weak D match, TRBD1 (6 bases). The germline V gene has CDR1 SGHTA and CDR2 FQGNSA. The CDR3 consists of 16 residues. Trimming shortened V by 1 base and J by 0 bases, and 12 bases separated the two germline ends. CDR3 nucleotides: TGTGCCAGCAGCTTAGTTCTAGGGGGATTGAACACTGAAGCTTTCTTT. It encodes CASSLVLGGLNTEAFF.

This clonotype occurred a few times. J is TRBJ2-7 and V is TRBV19, with D perhaps TRBD2 (5 bases). Trimming took off 3 bases at V and 3 bases at J, with 9 bases between the two ends. CDR1 LNHDA and CDR2 SQIVND come from the germline V gene (reference sequence). This CDR3 is 13 amino acids long. In DNA form, the CDR3 reads TGTGCCAGTAGTATGTTCGGGAACTACGAGCAGTACTTC. Translated: CASSMFGNYEQYF. Based on the CDR3 plus reference TRBV19 and TRBJ2-7, the full variable domain is DGGITQSPKYLFRKEGQNVTLSCEQNLNHDAMYWYRQDPGQGLRLIYYSQIVNDFQKGDIAEGYSVSREKKESFPLTVTSAQKNPTAFYLCASSMFGNYEQYFGPGTRLTVT.